These 15 T cell receptor beta chains were all obtained from the same sample, sequenced in a study of blood T cell repertoires in COVID-19. Some clones are missing from TCRdb's copy, which holds only in-frame ones; the method was immunoSEQ multiplex PCR. The table includes about 120,000 clones, 70% to 85% detected once. The sample consisted of peripheral blood. The receptor source for this set is a woman in her 70s with acute or convalescent COVID-19.

CDR3 nucleotides: TGTGCCAGCAGTTACGGAGGGGTGGGGTCATATGGCTACACCTTC. Encoded protein: CASSYGGVGSYGYTF. The chain couples TRBV6-5 to TRBJ1-2, with D perhaps TRBD1 (5 bases). CDR1 and CDR2 (germline): MNHEY, SVGAGI. This CDR3 region has 15 residues. V was clipped by 2 bases and J by 5 bases, with 15 bases between them.

The chain recombines TRBV10-3 with TRBJ1-5; no reliable D call. V was pared by 5 bases and J by 0 bases, with 11 bases between. There are 15 residues in the CDR3. Germline lookup yields CDR1 ENHRY and CDR2 SYGVKD. Written as DNA, the CDR3 is TGTGCCATCAGTTCCACGGGGTATAGCAATCAGCCCCAGCATTTT. Its protein product is CAISSTGYSNQPQHF.

The rearrangement links TRBV7-2 to TRBJ2-5; unclear D gene. The CDR3 contains 15 residues. CDR1 and CDR2 from the germline V gene are SGHTA and FQGNSA. Trimming left V 5 bases short and J 4 bases short, with 17 bases between. The CDR3, as DNA: TGTGCCAGCAGCGCCCACTACCACCAAGGAGAGACCCAGTACTTC. Translated: CASSAHYHQGETQYF. The entire variable domain, with the rest obtained from reference TRBV7-2 and TRBJ2-5, is as follows: GAGVSQSPSNKVTEKGKDVELRCDPISGHTALYWYRQSLGQGLEFLIYFQGNSAPDKSGLPSDRFSAERTGGSVSTLTIQRTQQEDSAVYLCASSAHYHQGETQYFGPGTRLLVL.

V usage is TRBV19 and J usage is TRBJ1-4, with a possible D match to TRBD1 (6 bases). With 1 base removed from V and 4 bases from J, the gap between germline ends came to 10 bases. The CDR3 covers 15 residues. Germline CDR1 reads LNHDA; CDR2 reads SQIVND (reference sequence). The CDR3 spells CASSIGTANNEKLFF. CDR3 bases: TGTGCCAGTAGTATAGGGACAGCCAATAATGAAAAACTGTTTTTT.

V is TRBV1 and J is TRBJ2-3; the table's D call of TRBD2 was not tested on the DNA. TRBV1 has pseudogene status. The CDR3 is 18 residues long. Written as DNA, the CDR3 is TGCACCAGCAGCCAAGGAGTAGCGGGGAGTAGATTCACAGATACGCAGTATTTT. It is translated as CTSSQGVAGSRFTDTQYF.

This clone is a singleton in its sample. V usage is TRBV12-3 or TRBV12-4 and J usage is TRBJ1-1; D is unresolved. The CDR3 loop spans 12 amino acids. V lost 4 bases and J 6 bases, leaving 9 bases between the germline ends. DNA for the CDR3: TGTGCCAGCAGTTCGCGTGTCTCTGAAGCTTTCTTT. This gives the protein CASSSRVSEAFF.

The chain has TRBV7-4 and TRBJ1-6; D perhaps matches TRBD1 (5 bases). Trimming took 1 base from V and 4 from J, leaving 17 bases between them. There are 18 residues in the CDR3. The germline gives CDR1 SGHVT, CDR2 SQSDAQ. The CDR3 DNA reads as TGTGCCAGCAGCTTAGAATTGGGCGGACAAATTTATAATTCACCCCTCCACTTT. This codes for CASSLELGGQIYNSPLHF.

The chain joins TRBV10-3 to TRBJ2-7, with 11 nucleotides matching TRBD1. This CDR3 has 13 amino acids. The V and J ends lost 8 bases and 4 bases, in that order; junction bases with no gene match: 4. CDR1 is ENHRY, CDR2 SYGVKD, per germline. CDR3 DNA: TGTGCCATCGGACAGGGGGCTAGATACGAGCAGTACTTC. Its translation is CAIGQGARYEQYF.

This clone was observed a few times. This chain joins TRBV3-1 (or the pseudogene TRBV3-2) and TRBJ1-2; 8 bases align to TRBD1. The V gene's germline CDR1 is LGHDT and CDR2 YNNKEL (reference sequence). J gave up 7 bases and V 4 bases, and 8 bases lay outside the gene matches. This CDR3 comprises 14 residues. The CDR3 nucleotides are TGTGCCAGCAGCCGGATGACAGGGGAATCTGGCTACACCTTC. Protein: CASSRMTGESGYTF.

The CDR3: CASSLGSGTEAFF. The CDR3, as DNA: TGTGCCAGCAGCTTAGGATCCGGGACTGAAGCTTTCTTT. This sequence joins TRBV7-8 and TRBJ1-1; no clear D gene. V was pared by 1 base and J by 5 bases, with 8 bases between. CDR1 is SGHVS, CDR2 FQNEAQ, per germline. The CDR3 totals 13 residues.

The chain employs TRBV6-5 and TRBJ1-5, with TRBD1 identical over 11 bases. CDR1 and CDR2 from the germline V gene are MNHEY and SVGAGI. With V trimmed by 6 bases and J by 6 bases, 7 bases remained unmatched. The CDR3 loop spans 15 amino acids. DNA for the CDR3: TGTGCCAGCAGCCCGGGACAGGGGGTGAGTCAGCCCCAGCATTTT. This translates into CASSPGQGVSQPQHF.

This chain links TRBV7-8 with TRBJ1-5, with D hard to call. The CDR3 totals 14 residues. Germline CDR1 and CDR2: SGHVS and FQNEAQ. The V and J ends lost 7 bases and 0 bases respectively, with 10 bases between them. The DNA for the CDR3 is TGTGCCAGCAAGTTAGGAGCTAGCAATCAGCCCCAGCATTTT. This encodes CASKLGASNQPQHF. Filled out from reference TRBV7-8 and TRBJ1-5, the complete variable domain reads GAGVSQSPRYKVAKRGQDVALRCDPISGHVSLFWYQQALGQGPEFLTYFQNEAQLDKSGLPSDRFFAERPEGSVSTLKIQRTQQEDSAVYLCASKLGASNQPQHFGDGTRLSIL.

This chain uses TRBV30 with TRBJ2-7; TRBD1 matches 7 bases. Germline CDR1 reads GTSNPN; CDR2 reads SVGIG (reference sequence). This CDR3 spans 17 amino acids. V lost 2 bases and J lost 1; bases outside the gene matches: 14. CDR3 nucleotide sequence: TGTGCCTGGAGTCCAGTGGGTAGAGGGGGCAGGTCCTACGAGCAGTACTTC. It yields the protein CAWSPVGRGGRSYEQYF.

The V gene is TRBV7-2, the J gene TRBJ2-5, with TRBD2 as a possible D gene (5 bases). Deletions cut 4 bases from V and 5 bases from J, with 29 bases between. Per germline, CDR1 SGHTA and CDR2 FQGNSA. This CDR3 is 19 amino acids long. CDR3 DNA sequence: TGTGCCAGCAGCTCCAAGTGGACGGTCGTTACGGGATCGGGGGAGACCCAGTACTTC. It codes for CASSSKWTVVTGSGETQYF.

This sequence joins TRBV10-3 and TRBJ1-5; D remains unclear. V was pared by 5 bases and J by 5 bases, with 10 bases between. Germline CDR1 ENHRY, CDR2 SYGVKD. The CDR3 has 13 residues. CDR3 region: CAISPDLDQPQHF. The DNA for the CDR3 is TGTGCCATCAGTCCCGACTTGGATCAGCCCCAGCATTTT.